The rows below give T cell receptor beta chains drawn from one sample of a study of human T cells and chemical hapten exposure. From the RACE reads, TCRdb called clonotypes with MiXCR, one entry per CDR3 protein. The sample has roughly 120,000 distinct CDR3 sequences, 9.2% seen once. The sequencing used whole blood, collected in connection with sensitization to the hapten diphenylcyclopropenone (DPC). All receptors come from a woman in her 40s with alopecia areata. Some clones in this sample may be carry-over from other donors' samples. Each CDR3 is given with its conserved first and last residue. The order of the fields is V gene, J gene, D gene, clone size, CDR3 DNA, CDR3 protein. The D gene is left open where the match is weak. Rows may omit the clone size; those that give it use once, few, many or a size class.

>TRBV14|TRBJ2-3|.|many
TGTGCCAGCAGCCACACAGATACGCAGTATTTT
CASSHTDTQYF
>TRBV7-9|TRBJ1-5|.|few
TGTGCCAGCAGCTATCCAGGGCTCAATCAGCCCCAGCATTTT
CASSYPGLNQPQHF
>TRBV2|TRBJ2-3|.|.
TGTGCCAGCGGGAGCACAGGGCTAATCGGCACAGATACGCAGTATTTT
CASGSTGLIGTDTQYF
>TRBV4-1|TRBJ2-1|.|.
TGCGCCAGTACGGGCAGGTCGGAAAGCTCCTACAATGAGCAGTTCTTC
CASTGRSESSYNEQFF
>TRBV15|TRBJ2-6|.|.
TGTGCCACCAGCAGGGGGCCGGGGCTCAGTCTATCTGGGGCCAACGTCCTGACTTTC
CATSRGPGLSLSGANVLTF
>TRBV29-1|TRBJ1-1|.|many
TGCAGCGGGGGGTCACAGGGAACTGAAGCTTTCTTT
CSGGSQGTEAFF
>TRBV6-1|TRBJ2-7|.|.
TGTGCCAGCAGTGGGGTGCCCCGAAACCCCCGTAATTCCTACGAGCAGTACTTC
CASSGVPRNPRNSYEQYF
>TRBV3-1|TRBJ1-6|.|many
TGTGCCAGCAGCCAAGGGGCTATCCCCAACTCACCCCTCCACTTT
CASSQGAIPNSPLHF
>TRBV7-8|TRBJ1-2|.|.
TGTGCCAGCAGCCCCGCGACCGGGACATTTAACTATGGCTACACCTTC
CASSPATGTFNYGYTF
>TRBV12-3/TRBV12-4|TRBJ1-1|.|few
TGTGCCAGCAGTTCATCTACCGGGGCCGCGACCGGCACTGAAGCTTTCTTT
CASSSSTGAATGTEAFF
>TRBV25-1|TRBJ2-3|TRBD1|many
TGTGCCAGCAGTGTTGCAGGGGGTCCAGATACGCAGTATTTT
CASSVAGGPDTQYF
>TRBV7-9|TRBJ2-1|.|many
TGTGCCAGCAGCTTAGTTACCAATGAGCAGTTCTTC
CASSLVTNEQFF
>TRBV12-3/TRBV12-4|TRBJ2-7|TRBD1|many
TGTGCCAGCACCCGGGTACAGGGGGCTCGGGAGCAGTACTTC
CASTRVQGAREQYF
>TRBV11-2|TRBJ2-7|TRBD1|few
TGTGCCAGCAGCCGTGGACAGGGGACTTCCTACGAGCAGTACTTC
CASSRGQGTSYEQYF
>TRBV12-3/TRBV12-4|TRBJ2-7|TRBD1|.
TGTGCCAGCAGTTCGAGGGGGTTGACAGGGTCCTACGAGCAGTACTTC
CASSSRGLTGSYEQYF
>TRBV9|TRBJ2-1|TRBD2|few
TGTGCCAGCACCCAACTAGCGGGTTTCCCTGCGAATGAGCAGTTCTTC
CASTQLAGFPANEQFF
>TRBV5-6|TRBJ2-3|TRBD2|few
TGTGCCAGCAGCTTGCTAGCGGGGGGGCAGTTTGCGGATACGCAGTATTTT
CASSLLAGGQFADTQYF
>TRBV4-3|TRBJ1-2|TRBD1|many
TGCGCCAGCAGCCAAGGACAGGGGGCTAGCTATGGCTACACCTTC
CASSQGQGASYGYTF
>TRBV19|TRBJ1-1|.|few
TGTGCCAGTAGTATAGATCGGGGCACTGAAGCTTTCTTT
CASSIDRGTEAFF
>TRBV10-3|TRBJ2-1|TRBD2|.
TGTGCCATCACCCCGGGACTATCCCATGAGCAGTTCTTC
CAITPGLSHEQFF
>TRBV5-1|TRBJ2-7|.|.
TGCGCCAGCACCTGGAGGCCAACCTACGAGCAGTACTTC
CASTWRPTYEQYF
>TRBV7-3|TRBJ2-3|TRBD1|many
TGTGCCAGCAGCTTGCACGTGGGGACAGGGGCCGAAGATACGCAGTATTTT
CASSLHVGTGAEDTQYF
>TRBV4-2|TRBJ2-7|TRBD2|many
TGTGCCAGCAGCCCTACTAGCGGGGGGGCGAGGGAGCAGTACTTC
CASSPTSGGAREQYF
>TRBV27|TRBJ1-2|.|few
TGTGCCAGCAGTTTGTTCTCGGGGCAGGTTACGACTGGCTACACCTTC
CASSLFSGQVTTGYTF
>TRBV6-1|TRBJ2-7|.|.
TGTGCCAGTAAAAGGGACATAAAAATCTTC
CASKRDIKIF
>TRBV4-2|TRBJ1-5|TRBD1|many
TGTGCCAGCAGCCAAGAACCTCCGGACAGGGAAAATCAGCCCCAGCATTTT
CASSQEPPDRENQPQHF
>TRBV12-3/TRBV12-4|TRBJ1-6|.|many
TGTGCCAGCAGTATCCAGAGCTCCTATAATTCACCCCTCCACTTT
CASSIQSSYNSPLHF
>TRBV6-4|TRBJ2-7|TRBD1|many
TGTGCCAGCAGGGGGGACAGAACCTACGAGCAGTACTTC
CASRGDRTYEQYF
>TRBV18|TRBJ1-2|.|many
TGTGCCAGCTCACCTGGGACCAACTATGGCTACACCTTC
CASSPGTNYGYTF
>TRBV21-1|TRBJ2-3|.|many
TGTGCCAGCCGCGGGGCAGATACGCAGTATTTT
CASRGADTQYF
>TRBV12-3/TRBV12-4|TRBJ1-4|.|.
TGTGCCAGCAGTTTATTAGAAAAACTGTTTTTT
CASSLLEKLFF
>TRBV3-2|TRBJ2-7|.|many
TGCCTACACTCAGGGGTCCACGAGCAGTACTTC
CLHSGVHEQYF
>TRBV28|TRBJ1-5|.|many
TGTGCCAGCAGTTTAAGTTTGGGCCAGCTTAGCAATCAGCCCCAGCATTTT
CASSLSLGQLSNQPQHF
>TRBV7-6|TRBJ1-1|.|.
TGTGCCAGCAGCTCGATGGCCGGGGAACGAGTTATATTT
CASSSMAGERVIF
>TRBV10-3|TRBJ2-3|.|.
TGTGCCATCAGTGGCCGGGCCTCCACCACAGATACGCAGTATTTT
CAISGRASTTDTQYF
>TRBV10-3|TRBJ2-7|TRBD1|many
TGTGCCATCAGCAACCCGGGACAGGGGTTCTACGAGCAGTACTTC
CAISNPGQGFYEQYF
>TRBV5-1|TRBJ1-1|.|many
TGCGCCAGCAGCTTGGACAGGTTAGAAGCTTTCTTT
CASSLDRLEAFF
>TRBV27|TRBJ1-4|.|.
TGTGCCAGCAGTTTAATGATCGGGGAGGGACTGTTTTTT
CASSLMIGEGLFF
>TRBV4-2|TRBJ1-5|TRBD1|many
TGTGCCAGCAGCCAATCGGGACAGAGCAATCAGCCCCAGCATTTT
CASSQSGQSNQPQHF
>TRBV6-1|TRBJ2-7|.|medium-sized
TGTGCCAGCAGTGAAACAGGACGGAATTACGAGCAGTACTTC
CASSETGRNYEQYF
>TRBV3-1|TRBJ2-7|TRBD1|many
TGTGCCAGCAGCCCCCTGGGGACAGCTGCCTACGAGCAGTACTTC
CASSPLGTAAYEQYF
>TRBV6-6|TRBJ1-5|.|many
TGTGCCAGCAGCTCCCGGACCCCACCCAATCAGCCCCAGCATTTT
CASSSRTPPNQPQHF
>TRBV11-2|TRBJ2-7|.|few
TGTGCCAGCAGCGCGGGTCCCAAATTGATATACGAGCAGTACTTC
CASSAGPKLIYEQYF
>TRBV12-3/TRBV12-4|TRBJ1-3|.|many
TGTGCCAGCAGGGCTCCAGGGAACTCTGGAAACACCATATATTTT
CASRAPGNSGNTIYF
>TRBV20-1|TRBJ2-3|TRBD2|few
TGCAGTGCTAGAGATTTCGGAGGACTAGTATCAGATACGCAGTATTTT
CSARDFGGLVSDTQYF
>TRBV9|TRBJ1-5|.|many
TGTGCCAGCAGCGTAGGCAGGGACCAGCCCCAGCATTTT
CASSVGRDQPQHF
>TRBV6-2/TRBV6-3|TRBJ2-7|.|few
TGTGCCAGCACTGACGTACCCTACGAGCAGTACTTC
CASTDVPYEQYF
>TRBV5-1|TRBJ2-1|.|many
TGCGCCAGCAGCTTGGGGTTCGGGGGCCACTACAATGAGCAGTTCTTC
CASSLGFGGHYNEQFF
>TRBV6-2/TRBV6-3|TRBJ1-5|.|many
TGTGCCAGCAGTTACGGTGGGGACGGGAATCAGCCCCAGCATTTT
CASSYGGDGNQPQHF
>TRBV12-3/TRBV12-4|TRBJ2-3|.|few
TGTGCCAGCAGTTCTAGACGGATTCTTAGCACAGATACGCAGTATTTT
CASSSRRILSTDTQYF
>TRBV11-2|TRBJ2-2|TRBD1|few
TGTGCCAGCAGCAAACAGGGGGCGCAGGCCGGGGAGCTGTTTTTT
CASSKQGAQAGELFF
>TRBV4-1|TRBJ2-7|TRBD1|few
TGCGCCAGCAGCCAAGACCCTCGGGACAGGGGAGACGAGCAGTACTTC
CASSQDPRDRGDEQYF
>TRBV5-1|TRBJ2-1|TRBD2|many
TGCGCCAGCAGCTTGGGGGCGGGGGACTACAATGAGCAGTTCTTC
CASSLGAGDYNEQFF
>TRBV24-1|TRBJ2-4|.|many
TGTGCCACCAGGGGGGGCTATCAGTACTTC
CATRGGYQYF
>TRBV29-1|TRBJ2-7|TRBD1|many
TGCAGCGCCGGGGACAGGGGCTCCTACGAGCAGTACTTC
CSAGDRGSYEQYF